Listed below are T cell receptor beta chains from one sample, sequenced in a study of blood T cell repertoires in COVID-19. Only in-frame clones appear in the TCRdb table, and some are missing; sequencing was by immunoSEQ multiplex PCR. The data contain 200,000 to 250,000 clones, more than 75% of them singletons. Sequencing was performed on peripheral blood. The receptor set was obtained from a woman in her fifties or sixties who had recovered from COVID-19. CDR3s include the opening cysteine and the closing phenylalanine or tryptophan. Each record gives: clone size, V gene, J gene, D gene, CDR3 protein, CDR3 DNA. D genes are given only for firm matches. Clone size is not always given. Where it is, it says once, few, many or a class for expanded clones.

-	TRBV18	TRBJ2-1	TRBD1	CASSPLGQDYNEQFF	TGTGCCAGCTCACCCCTCGGACAGGACTACAATGAGCAGTTCTTC
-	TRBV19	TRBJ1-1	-	CASSIRRDGTEAFF	TGTGCCAGTAGTATACGGAGGGATGGCACTGAAGCTTTCTTT
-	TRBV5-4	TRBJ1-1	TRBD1	CASSVQGADTEAFF	TGTGCCAGCAGCGTCCAGGGGGCGGACACTGAAGCTTTCTTT
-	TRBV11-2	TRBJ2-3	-	CASSSVSDTQYF	TGTGCCAGCAGCTCCGTATCAGATACGCAGTATTTT
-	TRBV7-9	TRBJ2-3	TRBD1	CASRSTTGSTDTQYF	TGTGCCAGCAGGTCGACGACAGGGAGCACAGATACGCAGTATTTT
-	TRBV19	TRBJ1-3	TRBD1	CASSMGQASGNTIYF	TGTGCCAGTAGTATGGGACAGGCCTCTGGAAACACCATATATTTT
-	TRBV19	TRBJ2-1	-	CASRRSVDPYNEQFF	TGTGCCAGTAGGCGTAGCGTGGACCCCTACAATGAGCAGTTCTTC
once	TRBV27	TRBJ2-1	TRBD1	CASSFTGTGFINEQFF	TGTGCCAGCAGTTTTACGGGGACAGGGTTTATCAATGAGCAGTTCTTC
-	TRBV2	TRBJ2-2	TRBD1	CASSDNRGPDTGELFF	TGTGCCAGCAGCGATAACAGGGGGCCGGACACCGGGGAGCTGTTTTTT
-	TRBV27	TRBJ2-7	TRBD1	CASSVRTGGSYEQYF	TGTGCCAGCAGTGTGAGGACAGGGGGATCCTACGAGCAGTACTTC
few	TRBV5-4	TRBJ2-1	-	CASSLVEGVNEQFF	TGTGCCAGCAGCTTGGTAGAAGGGGTCAATGAGCAGTTCTTC
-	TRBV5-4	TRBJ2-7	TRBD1	CASSYGTANSYEQYF	TGTGCCAGCAGCTACGGGACAGCGAACTCCTACGAGCAGTACTTC
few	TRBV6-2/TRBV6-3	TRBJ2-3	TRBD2	CASSPSGGFSDTQYF	TGTGCCAGCAGCCCTAGCGGGGGCTTCTCAGATACGCAGTATTTT
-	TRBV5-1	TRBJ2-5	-	CASSSLTEETQYF	TGCGCCAGCAGCTCCTTGACTGAAGAGACCCAGTACTTC
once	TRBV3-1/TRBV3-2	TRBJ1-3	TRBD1	CASTTWDSGNTIYF	TGTGCCAGCACCACTTGGGACAGCGGAAACACCATATATTTT
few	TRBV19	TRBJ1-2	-	CASSIRGSGYTF	TGTGCCAGTAGTATAAGGGGAAGTGGGTACACCTTC
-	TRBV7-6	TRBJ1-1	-	CASSLVRQGNTEAFF	TGTGCCAGCAGCTTAGTTCGCCAGGGGAACACTGAAGCTTTCTTT
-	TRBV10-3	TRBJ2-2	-	CAISESLNTGELFF	TGTGCCATCAGTGAGTCCTTGAACACCGGGGAGCTGTTTTTT
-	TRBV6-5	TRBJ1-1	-	CASSYSLRVHTEAFF	TGTGCCAGCAGTTACTCCCTTCGCGTGCACACTGAAGCTTTCTTT
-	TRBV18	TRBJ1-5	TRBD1	CASSPTDRVQPQHF	TGTGCCAGCTCACCAACCGACAGGGTCCAGCCCCAGCATTTT
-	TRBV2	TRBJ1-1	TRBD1	CASSGTGGSEAFF	TGTGCCAGCAGTGGGACAGGGGGGTCGGAAGCTTTCTTT
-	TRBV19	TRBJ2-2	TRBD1	CASSIRSGTGGANTGELFF	TGTGCCAGTAGTATCCGGAGCGGGACAGGGGGAGCGAACACCGGGGAGCTGTTTTTT
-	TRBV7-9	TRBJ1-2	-	CASSLEGGSGYTF	TGTGCCAGCAGCTTAGAGGGTGGGAGTGGCTACACCTTC
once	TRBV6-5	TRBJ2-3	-	CASSSRGKVAQYF	TGTGCCAGCAGTTCCCGGGGAAAGGTTGCGCAGTATTTT